Listed below are T cell receptor beta chains from one sample, sequenced in a study of OX40 agonist ivuxolimab in advanced cancers. TCRdb keeps only in-frame clones here, not all; method: immunoSEQ multiplex PCR. The sample has roughly 80,000 clones; around 85% are singletons. The starting material was CD4+ or CD8+ T cells sorted from blood, obtained in a trial of the OX40 agonist ivuxolimab. These receptors all stem from an adult with an advanced solid tumor such as melanoma, head and neck, liver or kidney cancer. Both conserved end residues are part of each CDR3. The D gene is left open where the match is weak.

V	D	J	CDR3
TRBV28	TRBD2	TRBJ2-2	CASSLLAAGSHTGELFF
TRBV9	-	TRBJ1-6	CASSPPGAGGNSPLHF
TRBV6-5	-	TRBJ2-6	CASRQGEAGANVLTF
TRBV18	TRBD1	TRBJ2-7	CASSLSTGGNYEQYF
TRBV4-2	TRBD1	TRBJ1-3	CASSQGQGAGNTIYF
TRBV5-1	TRBD1	TRBJ1-1	CASRGNGQGALNTEAFF
TRBV6-5	TRBD2	TRBJ2-5	CASSYPGGKTQYF
TRBV5-1	-	TRBJ1-4	CASSLIGQREKLFF
TRBV5-1	TRBD1	TRBJ2-7	CASSLAGTGAYEQYF
TRBV15	-	TRBJ1-5	CATSRWGQDSNQPQHF
TRBV7-2	-	TRBJ2-1	CASSLMGRPYNEQFF
TRBV19	TRBD1	TRBJ2-5	CASSPLTGEETQYF
TRBV7-6	TRBD2	TRBJ2-7	CASSLMREEQYF
TRBV11-3	-	TRBJ2-7	CASSPDRTGEQYF
TRBV6-6	-	TRBJ2-5	CASSYSGTEETQYF
TRBV5-1	-	TRBJ1-1	CASSLPEGYTEAFF
TRBV5-6	-	TRBJ2-7	CASSLVGVYEQYF
TRBV6-5	-	TRBJ2-2	CASSYRDRELFF
TRBV28	-	TRBJ2-5	CANSGTTRGTQYF
TRBV10-3	TRBD2	TRBJ2-7	CAISGPTSGRPAYEQYF
TRBV30	-	TRBJ1-4	CAWRVSEKLFF
TRBV6-1	-	TRBJ2-3	CAVQGGTDTQYF
TRBV6-6	-	TRBJ2-6	CASSSSLASGANVLTF
TRBV7-3	-	TRBJ2-7	CASSLFPDTTYEQYF
TRBV5-1	-	TRBJ1-1	CASSQGGTEAFF
TRBV27	-	TRBJ2-2	CASSLRNTNTGELFF
TRBV7-5	-	TRBJ1-1	CVRSLRSAGRFMNTEAFF
TRBV11-2	-	TRBJ2-7	CASSQDIIRYEQYF
TRBV5-1	-	TRBJ1-4	CASSHRGQREKLFF
TRBV15	-	TRBJ1-4	CATSHLEKLFF
TRBV7-6	-	TRBJ2-7	CASSHGQSYEQYF
TRBV14	-	TRBJ2-6	CASSQASSGANVLTF
TRBV29-1	TRBD1	TRBJ1-2	CSVEYRDRTF
TRBV5-1	-	TRBJ2-6	CASSSGGATGANVLTF
TRBV6-5	-	TRBJ2-7	CASSLTIPGEQYF
TRBV6-5	-	TRBJ1-1	CASSYSPRNTEAFF
TRBV5-1	TRBD1	TRBJ2-3	CASSLGTATDTQYF
TRBV9	-	TRBJ1-4	CASSVAAATNEKLFF
TRBV5-1	TRBD1	TRBJ1-2	CASSLRLGQGIGYTF
TRBV27	TRBD1	TRBJ1-2	CASSSNRGWNYGYTF
TRBV19	-	TRBJ1-3	CASSKWTENSGNTIYF